Following are 10 T cell receptor beta chains from one sample sequenced in a study of T cell responses to AZD1222 COVID-19 vaccine. Assay used: immunoSEQ multiplex PCR; TCRdb lists only in-frame clones, some missing. The table shows roughly 120,000 clones, with over 75% occurring only once. The material sequenced was peripheral blood, taken on day 0 of AZD1222 vaccination. These receptor sequences come from an adult in good health.

The rearrangement joins TRBV9 to TRBJ1-1; no clear D. Germline lookup yields CDR1 SGDLS and CDR2 YYNGEE. The length of the CDR3 is 15 residues. Trimming removed 0 bases from V and 0 bases from J, with 9 bases in between. CDR3 nucleotide sequence: TGTGCCAGCAGCGTAGTGGGCGGCCTGAACACTGAAGCTTTCTTT. It yields the protein CASSVVGGLNTEAFF.

The V and J genes are TRBV5-4 and TRBJ2-1, with 7 positions matching TRBD2. V was pared by 0 bases and J by 4 bases, with 4 bases of the junction left unmatched. The germline CDR1 and CDR2 sequences are SGHNT and YYREEE (reference sequence). This CDR3 region has 15 residues. The CDR3 here is CASSLDASGYNEQFF. CDR3 DNA: TGTGCCAGCAGCTTGGATGCTAGCGGATACAATGAGCAGTTCTTC.

The chain carries TRBV12-3 or TRBV12-4 and TRBJ1-5; no clear D. The CDR3 is made up of 13 amino acids. V lost 6 bases to trimming and J lost 5 bases, with 11 bases between them. This chain's CDR3 is CASSPVRHQPQHF. DNA for the CDR3: TGTGCCAGCAGCCCCGTGCGCCATCAGCCCCAGCATTTT.

This clone was detected only a few times. The chain employs TRBV5-6 and TRBJ2-1, with 14 bases matching TRBD2. Germline V gene data show CDR1 as SGHDT and CDR2 as YYEEEE. The CDR3 sequence is 17 residues long. Losses at the gene ends were 2 bases for V and 8 bases for J; bases not matched to a gene: 9. This chain's CDR3 is CASSFPGTSGSGYEQFF. The CDR3 coding sequence is TGTGCCAGCAGCTTCCCCGGGACTAGCGGGAGTGGCTATGAGCAGTTCTTC.

The chain employs TRBV9 and TRBJ2-2; TRBD1 matches 9 bases. CDR3 length: 15 amino acids. The junction had 5 bases not matched to a gene; V was cut back by 4 bases and J by 4 bases. Looked up from germline, CDR1 is SGDLS and CDR2 is YYNGEE. The CDR3 sequence is CASSLGQGSTGELFF. Here the CDR3 DNA reads TGTGCCAGCAGCCTAGGACAGGGGTCCACCGGGGAGCTGTTTTTT. The complete variable domain, with remaining parts taken from reference TRBV9 and TRBJ2-2, reads DSGVTQTPKHLITATGQRVTLRCSPRSGDLSVYWYQQSLDQGLQFLIQYYNGEERAKGNILERFSAQQFPDLHSELNLSSLELGDSALYFCASSLGQGSTGELFFGEGSRLTVL.

The chain links TRBV6-5 to TRBJ2-1; D uncertain. V lost 11 bases and J lost 6, with 14 bases in between. The germline CDR1 and CDR2 sequences are MNHEY and SVGAGI. CDR3 length equals 12 residues. CDR3 residues: CAPKDELNEQFF. The CDR3 DNA is TGTGCCCCCAAGGACGAACTCAATGAGCAGTTCTTC.

This clone was detected only once. The chain recombines TRBV19 with TRBJ1-5; D gene unclear. CDR1 and CDR2 (germline): LNHDA, SQIVND (reference sequence). The CDR3 runs 12 residues. V lost 7 bases and J 2 bases, leaving 6 bases between the germline ends. Written as DNA, the CDR3 is TGTGCCAGTAAAGAGGGCAATCAGCCCCAGCATTTT. Its protein product is CASKEGNQPQHF.

The chain joins TRBV7-8 to TRBJ1-2; perhaps TRBD1 as D (6 bases). The germline gives CDR1 SGHVS, CDR2 FQNEAQ. Trimming stripped 8 bases from V and 2 bases from J, with 15 bases between. The CDR3 contains 14 residues. CDR3 coding DNA: TGTGCCAGCTCTGTCAGGGGATCCAACTATGGCTACACCTTC. Translating it yields CASSVRGSNYGYTF. The variable domain in full, completed from reference TRBV7-8 and TRBJ1-2, reads GAGVSQSPRYKVAKRGQDVALRCDPISGHVSLFWYQQALGQGPEFLTYFQNEAQLDKSGLPSDRFFAERPEGSVSTLKIQRTQQEDSAVYLCASSVRGSNYGYTFGSGTRLTVV.

This chain uses TRBV7-6 with TRBJ1-4; D unresolved. The CDR3 is 15 residues long. Trimming left V 1 base short and J 6 bases short, with 12 bases between. In germline, CDR1 is SGHVS, CDR2 FNYEAQ. The CDR3 sequence: CASSLGRSLYEKLFF. Written as DNA, the CDR3 is TGTGCCAGCAGCTTAGGTCGCAGTCTATATGAAAAACTGTTTTTT.

This clone was detected once. The genes are TRBV24-1 and TRBJ2-2; D may be TRBD1 (6 bases). CDR3 length: 17 residues. Germline V gives CDR1 KGHDR, CDR2 SFDVKD. V lost 4 bases, J lost 0 bases, and 14 bases lay in between. The DNA for the CDR3 is TGTGCCACCAGTGACTGGACCGGGACACCGAACACCGGGGAGCTGTTTTTT. Protein: CATSDWTGTPNTGELFF.